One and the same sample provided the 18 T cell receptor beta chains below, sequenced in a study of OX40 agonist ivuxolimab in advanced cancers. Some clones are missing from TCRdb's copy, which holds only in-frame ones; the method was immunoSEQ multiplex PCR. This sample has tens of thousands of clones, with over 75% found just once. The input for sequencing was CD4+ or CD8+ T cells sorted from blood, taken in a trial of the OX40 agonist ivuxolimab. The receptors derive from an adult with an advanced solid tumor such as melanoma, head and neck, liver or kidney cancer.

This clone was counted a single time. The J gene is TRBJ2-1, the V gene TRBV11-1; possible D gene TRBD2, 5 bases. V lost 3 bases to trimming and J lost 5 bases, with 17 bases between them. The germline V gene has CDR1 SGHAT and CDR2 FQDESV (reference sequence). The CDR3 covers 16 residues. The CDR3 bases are TGTGCCAGCAGCTTCCCACTAGTACAGTCAGACAATGAGCAGTTCTTC. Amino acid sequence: CASSFPLVQSDNEQFF.

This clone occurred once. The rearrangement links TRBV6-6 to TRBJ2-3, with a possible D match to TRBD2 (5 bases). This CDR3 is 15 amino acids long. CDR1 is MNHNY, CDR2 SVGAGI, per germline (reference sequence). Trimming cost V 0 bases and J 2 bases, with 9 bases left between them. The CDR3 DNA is TGTGCCAGCAGTTACTCGCCCGGGATCACAGATACGCAGTATTTT. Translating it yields CASSYSPGITDTQYF.

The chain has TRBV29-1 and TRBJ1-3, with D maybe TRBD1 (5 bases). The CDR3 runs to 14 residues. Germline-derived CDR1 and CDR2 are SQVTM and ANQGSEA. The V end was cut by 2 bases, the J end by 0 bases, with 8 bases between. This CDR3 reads CSVETGSSGNTIYF. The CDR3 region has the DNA TGCAGCGTTGAAACAGGCAGCTCTGGAAACACCATATATTTT.

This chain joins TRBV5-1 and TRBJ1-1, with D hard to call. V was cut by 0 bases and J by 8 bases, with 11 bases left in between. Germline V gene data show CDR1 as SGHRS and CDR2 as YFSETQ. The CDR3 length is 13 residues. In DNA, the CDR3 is TGCGCCAGCAGCTTGGCCACTGTTACCGAAGCTTTCTTT. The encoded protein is CASSLATVTEAFF. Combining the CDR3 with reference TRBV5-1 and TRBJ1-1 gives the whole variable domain KAGVTQTPRYLIKTRGQQVTLSCSPISGHRSVSWYQQTPGQGLQFLFEYFSETQRNKGNFPGRFSGRQFSNSRSEMNVSTLELGDSALYLCASSLATVTEAFFGQGTRLTVV.

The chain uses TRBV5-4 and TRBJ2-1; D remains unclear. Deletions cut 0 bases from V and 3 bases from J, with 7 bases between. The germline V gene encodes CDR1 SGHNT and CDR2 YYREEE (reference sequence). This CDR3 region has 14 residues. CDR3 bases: TGTGCCAGCAGCTTGGTCCACAGCTACAATGAGCAGTTCTTC. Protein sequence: CASSLVHSYNEQFF.

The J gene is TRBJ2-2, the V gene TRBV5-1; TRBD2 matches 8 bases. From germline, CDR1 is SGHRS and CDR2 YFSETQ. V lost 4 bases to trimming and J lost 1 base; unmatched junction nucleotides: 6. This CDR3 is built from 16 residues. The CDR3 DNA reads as TGCGCCAGCAGCCCGAAGGCGGGAGGGAACACCGGGGAGCTGTTTTTT. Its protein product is CASSPKAGGNTGELFF.

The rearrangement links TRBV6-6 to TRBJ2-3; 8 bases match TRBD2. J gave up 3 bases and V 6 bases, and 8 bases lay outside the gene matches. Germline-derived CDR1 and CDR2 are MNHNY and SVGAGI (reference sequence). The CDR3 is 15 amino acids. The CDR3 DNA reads TGTGCCAGCAGGCTGAGCGGGAGCGGAACAGATACGCAGTATTTT. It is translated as CASRLSGSGTDTQYF.

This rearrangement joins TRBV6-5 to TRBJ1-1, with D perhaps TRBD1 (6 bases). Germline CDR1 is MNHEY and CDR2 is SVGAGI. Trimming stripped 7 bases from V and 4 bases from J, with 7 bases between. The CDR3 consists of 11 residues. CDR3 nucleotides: TGTGCCAGCAACAGGGCCACTGAAGCTTTCTTT. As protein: CASNRATEAFF.

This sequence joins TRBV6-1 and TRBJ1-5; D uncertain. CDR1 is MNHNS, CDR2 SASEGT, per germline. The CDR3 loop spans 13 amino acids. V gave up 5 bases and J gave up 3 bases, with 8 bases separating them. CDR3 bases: TGTGCCAGCAGTTGGTCTGCCAATCAGCCCCAGCATTTT. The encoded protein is CASSWSANQPQHF.

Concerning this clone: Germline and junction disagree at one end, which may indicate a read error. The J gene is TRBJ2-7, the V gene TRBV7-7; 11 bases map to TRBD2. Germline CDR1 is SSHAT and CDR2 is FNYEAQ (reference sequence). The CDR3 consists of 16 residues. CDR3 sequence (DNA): TGTGCTAGCAGCTTAGCTTGTGGACTAGCGGGCCCCGAGCAGTACTTC. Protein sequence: CASSLACGLAGPEQYF.

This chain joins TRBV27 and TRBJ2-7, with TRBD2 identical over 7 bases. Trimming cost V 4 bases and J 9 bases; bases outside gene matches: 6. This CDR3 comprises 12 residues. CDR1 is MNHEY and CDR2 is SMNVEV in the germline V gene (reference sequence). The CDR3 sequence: CASSSSGTRQYF. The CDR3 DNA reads TGTGCCAGCAGTTCGAGCGGGACGCGGCAGTACTTC.

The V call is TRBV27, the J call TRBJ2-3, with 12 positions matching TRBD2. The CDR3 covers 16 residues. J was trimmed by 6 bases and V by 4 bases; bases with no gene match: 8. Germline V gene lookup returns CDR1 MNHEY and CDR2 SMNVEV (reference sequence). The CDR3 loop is CASSSRTSGIVDTQYF. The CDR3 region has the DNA TGTGCCAGCAGTTCCCGGACTAGCGGGATTGTGGATACGCAGTATTTT.

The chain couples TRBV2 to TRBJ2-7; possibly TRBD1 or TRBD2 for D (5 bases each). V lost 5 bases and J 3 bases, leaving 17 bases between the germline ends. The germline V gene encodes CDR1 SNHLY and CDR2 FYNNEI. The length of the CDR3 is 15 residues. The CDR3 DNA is TGTGCCAGCAGTCGGGACGGTGCTTCGGTCTACGAGCAGTACTTC. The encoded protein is CASSRDGASVYEQYF.

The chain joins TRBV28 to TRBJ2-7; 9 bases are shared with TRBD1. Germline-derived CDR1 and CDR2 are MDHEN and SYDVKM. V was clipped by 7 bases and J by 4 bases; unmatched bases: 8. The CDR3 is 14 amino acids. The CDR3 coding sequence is TGTGCCAGCACCCTCTCGGGACAGGGATACGAGCAGTACTTC. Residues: CASTLSGQGYEQYF.

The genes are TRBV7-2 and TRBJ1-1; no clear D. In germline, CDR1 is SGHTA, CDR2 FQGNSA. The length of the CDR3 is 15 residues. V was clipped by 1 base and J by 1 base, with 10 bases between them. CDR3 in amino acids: CASSLGGWGNTEAFF. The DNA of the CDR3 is TGTGCCAGCAGCTTAGGGGGTTGGGGGAACACTGAAGCTTTCTTT.

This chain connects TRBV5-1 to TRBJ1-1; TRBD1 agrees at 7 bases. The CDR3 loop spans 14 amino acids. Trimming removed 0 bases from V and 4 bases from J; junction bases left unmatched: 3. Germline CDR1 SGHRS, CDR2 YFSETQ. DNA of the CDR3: TGCGCCAGCAGCTTGGCTTCAGGGGGCACTGAAGCTTTCTTT. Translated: CASSLASGGTEAFF.

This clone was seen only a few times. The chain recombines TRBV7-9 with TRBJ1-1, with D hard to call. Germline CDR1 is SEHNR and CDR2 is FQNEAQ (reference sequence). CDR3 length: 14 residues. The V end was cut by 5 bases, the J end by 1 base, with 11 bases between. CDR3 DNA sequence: TGTGCCAGCAGCCCCGGACGGGAGAACACTGAAGCTTTCTTT. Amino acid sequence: CASSPGRENTEAFF.

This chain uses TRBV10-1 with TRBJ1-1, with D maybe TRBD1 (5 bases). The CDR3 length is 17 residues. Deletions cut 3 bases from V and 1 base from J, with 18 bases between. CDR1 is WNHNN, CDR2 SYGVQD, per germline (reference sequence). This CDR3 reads CASSEGRGEWGNTEAFF. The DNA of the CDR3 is TGCGCCAGCAGTGAAGGGAGGGGTGAATGGGGGAACACTGAAGCTTTCTTT.